A selection of T cell receptor beta chains follows, all from one sample in a study of siplizumab effects on memory and regulatory T cells. The data were produced by immunoSEQ multiplex PCR, yet TCRdb's version contains in-frame clones alone and is incomplete. The data contain more than 90,000 clones, around 94% of them singletons. Material for sequencing was non-Treg CD4+ T cells sorted from blood. All receptors come from a human donor in good health. CDR3s include the opening cysteine and the closing phenylalanine or tryptophan. D genes are given only for firm matches. The size field is filled for only some rows; it gives once, few, many or a size class.

abundance	v_gene	j_gene	d_gene	CDR3aa	CDR3nt
-	TRBV18	TRBJ2-7	-	CASSPLGGSRYEQYF	TGTGCCAGCTCACCTTTAGGGGGATCACGCTACGAGCAGTACTTC
-	TRBV5-1	TRBJ2-7	TRBD2	CASGEPSGRAYEQYF	TGCGCCAGCGGAGAACCTAGCGGGAGGGCCTACGAGCAGTACTTC
-	TRBV7-9	TRBJ1-4	-	CASSPRLQRDEKLFF	TGTGCCAGCAGCCCCCGGCTTCAGCGCGATGAAAAACTGTTTTTT
-	TRBV30	TRBJ2-6	-	CACNYRQGTSGANVLTF	TGTGCCTGTAACTACCGGCAGGGAACCTCTGGGGCCAACGTCCTGACTTTC
-	TRBV27	TRBJ2-3	TRBD1	CASFHSDRGSIDTQYF	TGTGCCAGCTTCCATTCGGACAGGGGGTCTATAGATACGCAGTATTTT
-	TRBV7-9	TRBJ2-5	-	CASSSQETQYF	TGTGCCAGCAGCTCACAAGAGACCCAGTACTTC
-	TRBV9	TRBJ2-3	-	CASSVGATSTDTQYF	TGTGCCAGCAGCGTAGGGGCTACTAGCACAGATACGCAGTATTTT
-	TRBV7-9	TRBJ2-5	TRBD1	CASRRGSYRGKETQYF	TGTGCCAGCAGACGCGGGTCGTACAGGGGAAAAGAGACCCAGTACTTC
once	TRBV30	TRBJ1-1	-	CAWSLGWNTEAFF	TGTGCCTGGAGTTTAGGATGGAACACTGAAGCTTTCTTT
-	TRBV7-3	TRBJ2-1	TRBD2	CASSLRLAINSYNEQFF	TGTGCCAGCAGCTTAAGACTAGCGATTAACTCCTACAATGAGCAGTTCTTC
once	TRBV7-8	TRBJ2-2	TRBD1	CASRLRTGKSDTGELFF	TGTGCCAGCAGGTTGAGGACAGGAAAATCGGACACCGGGGAGCTGTTTTTT
-	TRBV2	TRBJ2-5	-	CASSPGRSQETQYF	TGTGCCAGCAGTCCGGGACGGAGCCAAGAGACCCAGTACTTC
-	TRBV5-1	TRBJ1-3	TRBD1	CASSPEGATWGSGNTIYF	TGCGCCAGCAGCCCTGAGGGGGCAACCTGGGGCTCTGGAAACACCATATATTTT
few	TRBV19	TRBJ1-5	TRBD1	CASISDRGLDQPQHF	TGTGCCAGTATTTCGGACAGGGGGCTAGATCAGCCCCAGCATTTT
-	TRBV30	TRBJ2-1	TRBD2	CAGRTSGTSGYNEQFF	TGTGCCGGGAGAACCTCCGGGACTAGCGGATACAATGAGCAGTTCTTC
-	TRBV11-2	TRBJ2-7	-	CASSFLGEQYF	TGTGCCAGCAGCTTCCTTGGGGAGCAGTACTTC
-	TRBV2	TRBJ2-2	-	CASIPRAPAGELFF	TGTGCCAGCATACCCCGGGCTCCGGCCGGGGAGCTGTTTTTT
once	TRBV2	TRBJ2-7	TRBD1	CASSRDRAYEQYF	TGTGCCAGCAGCCGGGACAGAGCCTACGAGCAGTACTTC
-	TRBV7-7	TRBJ1-1	-	CAPALLGTEAFF	TGTGCCCCAGCTCTTTTGGGCACTGAAGCTTTCTTT
-	TRBV5-4	TRBJ1-5	-	CASSLSGQPQHF	TGTGCCAGCAGCTTGTCGGGACAGCCCCAGCATTTT
-	TRBV9	TRBJ2-7	TRBD1	CASSVAGTGNYEQYF	TGTGCCAGCAGCGTAGCGGGGACAGGTAACTACGAGCAGTACTTC
-	TRBV28	TRBJ2-7	-	CASRGVLGEQYF	TGTGCCAGCCGAGGGGTTTTGGGGGAGCAGTACTTC
-	TRBV7-9	TRBJ1-5	-	CASSQTDGQVGKPQHF	TGTGCCAGCAGCCAGACAGATGGGCAGGTCGGAAAGCCCCAGCATTTT
-	TRBV30	TRBJ1-6	TRBD1	CAWNGGQGYSPLHF	TGTGCCTGGAATGGGGGACAGGGGTATTCACCCCTCCACTTT
-	TRBV28	TRBJ2-7	-	CASSLAALIAYEQYF	TGTGCCAGCAGTTTAGCGGCGCTGATAGCCTACGAGCAGTACTTC
-	TRBV30	TRBJ1-3	TRBD1	CAWSPHRGPGNTIYF	TGTGCCTGGAGTCCACACAGGGGGCCTGGAAACACCATATATTTT
-	TRBV30	TRBJ1-5	-	CAWNSQQNQPQHF	TGTGCCTGGAACTCACAGCAAAATCAGCCCCAGCATTTT
-	TRBV5-1	TRBJ2-7	-	CASSLGALSGEQYF	TGCGCCAGCAGCTTGGGGGCCCTTTCGGGCGAGCAGTACTTC
-	TRBV7-3	TRBJ2-2	-	CASSLVLGGELFF	TGTGCCAGCAGCTTAGTTTTAGGCGGGGAGCTGTTTTTT
-	TRBV7-9	TRBJ2-5	-	CASSLGVGQQETQYF	TGTGCCAGCAGCTTAGGCGTAGGGCAGCAAGAGACCCAGTACTTC
-	TRBV30	TRBJ1-2	TRBD1	CAWSLRTGRPYYGYTF	TGTGCCTGGAGTCTAAGGACAGGCCGACCTTACTATGGCTATACCTTC
-	TRBV7-8	TRBJ2-7	-	CASSRNRATGLSGYEQYF	TGTGCCAGCAGCAGAAACAGGGCCACAGGGCTGAGCGGCTACGAGCAGTACTTC
once	TRBV6-1	TRBJ2-5	TRBD2	CATSLSGSVKTQYF	TGTGCCACCTCCCTTAGCGGGAGTGTCAAGACCCAGTACTTC
-	TRBV5-1	TRBJ1-2	-	CASSLTGTDFSRGYTF	TGCGCCAGCAGCTTAACCGGGACGGATTTTTCGAGGGGCTACACCTTC
-	TRBV5-1	TRBJ2-1	TRBD2	CASSPQTSANNEQFF	TGCGCCAGCAGCCCCCAGACTAGCGCAAACAATGAGCAGTTCTTC
-	TRBV5-5	TRBJ1-1	-	CASSVGRGNTEAFF	TGTGCCAGCAGCGTCGGACGGGGGAACACTGAAGCTTTCTTT
-	TRBV25-1	TRBJ2-7	-	CASASRYLYEQYF	TGTGCCAGCGCCTCCCGCTATCTCTACGAGCAGTACTTC
few	TRBV18	TRBJ2-7	TRBD1	CASSPPTGLVEQYF	TGTGCCAGCTCACCACCGACAGGGTTGGTGGAGCAGTACTTC
-	TRBV7-9	TRBJ2-7	TRBD2	CASSSGLAGGPFGYEQYF	TGTGCCAGCAGCTCTGGACTAGCGGGAGGGCCATTCGGTTACGAGCAGTACTTC
-	TRBV7-9	TRBJ1-6	-	CASSLNSPLHF	TGTGCCAGCAGCCTTAATTCACCCCTCCACTTT
-	TRBV19	TRBJ2-7	TRBD2	CASSTTGTSVTYEQYF	TGTGCCAGTAGTACTACCGGGACTAGCGTTACCTACGAGCAGTACTTC
-	TRBV5-4	TRBJ2-7	TRBD2	CASSPSGSEQYF	TGTGCCAGCAGCCCAAGCGGGAGCGAGCAGTACTTC
-	TRBV9	TRBJ2-3	TRBD2	CASSVGGTREPYF	TGTGCCAGCAGCGTAGGGGGTACGCGGGAGCCGTATTTT
-	TRBV23-1	TRBJ2-6	-	CASSHYLGTGANVLTF	TGCGCCAGCAGTCATTATTTGGGTACTGGGGCCAACGTCCTGACTTTC
-	TRBV18	TRBJ1-4	TRBD1	CASFRTGGNEKLFF	TGTGCCAGCTTTCGGACAGGCGGAAATGAAAAACTGTTTTTT